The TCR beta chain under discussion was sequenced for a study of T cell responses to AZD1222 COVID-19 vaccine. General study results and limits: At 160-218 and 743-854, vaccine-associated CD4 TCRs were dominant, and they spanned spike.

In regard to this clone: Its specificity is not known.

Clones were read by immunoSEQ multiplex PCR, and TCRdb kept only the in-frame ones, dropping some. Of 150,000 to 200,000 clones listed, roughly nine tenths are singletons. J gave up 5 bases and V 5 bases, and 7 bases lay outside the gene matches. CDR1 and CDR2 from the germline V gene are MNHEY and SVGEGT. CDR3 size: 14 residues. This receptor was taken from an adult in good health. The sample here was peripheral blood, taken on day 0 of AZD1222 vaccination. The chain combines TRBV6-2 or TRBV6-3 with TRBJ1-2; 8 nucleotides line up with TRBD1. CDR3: CASSRPTGDYGYTF. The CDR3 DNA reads TGTGCCAGCAGTCGCCCGACAGGGGATTATGGCTACACCTTC.